Presented here are 6 T cell receptor beta chains from one specimen sequenced in a study of beta chain features in type 1 diabetes. These receptors have no identified antigens. General observations from the study: Among patients with Type 1 diabetes, TCRB CDR3s were moderately but significantly shorter in every one of the four CD4+ subsets.

The investigators reverse transcribed all of the isolated RNA, so they sequenced expressed TCRB transcripts. The repertoire was sequenced with immunoSEQ multiplex PCR; TCRdb's copy has only in-frame clones and lacks some. The sample shows 300,000 or so clones, around 9% of them seen only once. Sequenced input: central memory CD4+ T cells from blood. The receptors stem from a man under 40 with type 1 diabetes.

This sequence joins TRBV19 and TRBJ2-5, with D hard to call. The CDR3 covers 15 residues. V gave up 6 bases and J gave up 4 bases, with 18 bases separating them. Germline CDR1 LNHDA, CDR2 SQIVND (reference sequence). CDR3 sequence: CASSLGRSQGETQYF. CDR3 bases: TGTGCCAGTAGCCTCGGACGGTCCCAAGGAGAGACCCAGTACTTC.

This chain joins TRBV30 and TRBJ1-2, with TRBD1 identical over 9 bases. The ends lost 0 bases at V and 5 bases at J; junction bases unmatched: 7. Germline CDR1 is GTSNPN and CDR2 is SVGIG (reference sequence). This CDR3 spans 15 amino acids. The CDR3 coding sequence is TGTGCCTGGAGTGTGCCTGGACAGGGGAGATATGGCTACACCTTC. It yields the protein CAWSVPGQGRYGYTF. The full variable domain, completed using reference TRBV30 and TRBJ1-2, is SQTIHQWPATLVQPVGSPLSLECTVEGTSNPNLYWYRQAAGRGLQLLFYSVGIGQISSEVPQNLSASRPQDRQFILSSKKLLLSDSGFYLCAWSVPGQGRYGYTFGSGTRLTVV.

As DNA, the CDR3 is TGTGCCACGACTACAGGGGCCGGAAACACCATATATTTT. Its translation: CATTTGAGNTIYF. The V gene is TRBV6-5, the J gene TRBJ1-3; the match to TRBD1 covers 7 bases. The germline V gene encodes CDR1 MNHEY and CDR2 SVGAGI. Unmatched junction bases numbered 7, after V lost 10 bases and J lost 4 bases. This CDR3 contains 13 residues.

This clone has only a few counts. The chain has TRBV5-1 and TRBJ1-1; the match to TRBD1 covers 7 bases. Germline CDR1 and CDR2: SGHRS and YFSETQ. Germline trimming cut 0 bases from V and 3 bases from J; bases unmatched to any gene: 8. This CDR3 comprises 16 residues. This CDR3 reads CASSLGRQGGYTEAFF. The CDR3 DNA is TGCGCCAGCAGCTTGGGGCGACAGGGTGGGTACACTGAAGCTTTCTTT.

A note on this clone: This sample also contains other DNA sequences that code for the same CDR3. The chain carries TRBV9 and TRBJ2-3; 11 bases are shared with TRBD2. V shed 0 bases and J 4 bases; nucleotides not matched to a gene: 1. Germline assignment: CDR1 SGDLS and CDR2 YYNGEE. The CDR3 is 15 amino acids. The CDR3 protein is CASSVVAGGPDTQYF. The CDR3 DNA sequence: TGTGCCAGCAGCGTAGTAGCGGGGGGGCCAGATACGCAGTATTTT. The full variable domain, its missing parts supplied by reference TRBV9 and TRBJ2-3, is DSGVTQTPKHLITATGQRVTLRCSPRSGDLSVYWYQQSLDQGLQFLIQYYNGEERAKGNILERFSAQQFPDLHSELNLSSLELGDSALYFCASSVVAGGPDTQYFGPGTRLTVL.

This clone showed up just a few times. The chain is built from TRBV28 and TRBJ2-2; D not certain. Trimming removed 5 bases at V and 3 bases at J, with 7 bases between. Germline assignment: CDR1 MDHEN and CDR2 SYDVKM. The CDR3 runs 13 residues. The CDR3 DNA reads as TGTGCCAGCAGTCCCCCGCACACCGGGGAGCTGTTTTTT. Its protein is CASSPPHTGELFF.